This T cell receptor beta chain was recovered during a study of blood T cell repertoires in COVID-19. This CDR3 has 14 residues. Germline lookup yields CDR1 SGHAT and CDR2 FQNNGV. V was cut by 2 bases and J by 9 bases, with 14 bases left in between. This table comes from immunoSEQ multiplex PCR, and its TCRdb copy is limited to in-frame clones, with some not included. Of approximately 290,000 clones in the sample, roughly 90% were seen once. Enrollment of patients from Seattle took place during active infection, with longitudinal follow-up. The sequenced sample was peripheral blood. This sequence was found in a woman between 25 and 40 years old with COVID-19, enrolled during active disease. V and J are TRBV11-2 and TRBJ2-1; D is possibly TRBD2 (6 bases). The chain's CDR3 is CASSLWGREAEQFF. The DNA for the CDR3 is TGTGCCAGCAGCTTATGGGGTAGGGAGGCTGAGCAGTTCTTC.